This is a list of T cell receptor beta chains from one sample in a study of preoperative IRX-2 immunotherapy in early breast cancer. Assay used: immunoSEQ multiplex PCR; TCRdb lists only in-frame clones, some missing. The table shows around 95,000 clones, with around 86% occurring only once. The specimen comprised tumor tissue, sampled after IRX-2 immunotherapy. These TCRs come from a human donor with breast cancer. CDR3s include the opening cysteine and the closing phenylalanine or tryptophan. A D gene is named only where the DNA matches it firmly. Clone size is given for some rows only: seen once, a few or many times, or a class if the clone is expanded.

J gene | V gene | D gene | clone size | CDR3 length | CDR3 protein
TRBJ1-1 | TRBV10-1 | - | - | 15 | CASSESRGTGTEAFF
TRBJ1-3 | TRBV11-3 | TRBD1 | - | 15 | CASSPGGSSGNTIYF
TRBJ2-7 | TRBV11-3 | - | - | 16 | CASSPLRTRSSYEQYF
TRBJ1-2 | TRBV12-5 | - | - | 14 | CASFSGTGLRGYTF
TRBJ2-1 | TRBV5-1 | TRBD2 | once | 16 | CASSTGTTRGYNEQFF
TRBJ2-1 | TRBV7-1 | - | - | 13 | CASSWGTYNEQFF
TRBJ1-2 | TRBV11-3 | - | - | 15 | CASSPAGSPDYGYTF
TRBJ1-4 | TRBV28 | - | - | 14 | CASSPAPGSEKLFF
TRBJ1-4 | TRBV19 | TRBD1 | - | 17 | CASSKRTGFATNEKLFF
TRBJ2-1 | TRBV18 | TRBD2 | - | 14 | CASSPPGLAYEQFF
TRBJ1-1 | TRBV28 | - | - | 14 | CASTLGAMNTEAFF
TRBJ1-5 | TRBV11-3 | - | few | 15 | CASSLSWTSNQPQHF